The 17 T cell receptor beta chains below come from one sample, sequenced in a study of blood T cell repertoires in COVID-19. The table came from immunoSEQ multiplex PCR; TCRdb's copy has only in-frame clones and leaves some out. The repertoire includes about 270,000 clones, about 89% of them detected once, and 2% to 3% sits in the top ten. Sample: peripheral blood. The receptors derive from a woman in her 50s with acute or convalescent COVID-19.

This clone has just a few counts. This chain connects TRBV20-1 to TRBJ2-7, with TRBD2 as a possible D gene (6 bases). V lost 3 bases to trimming and J lost 3 bases, with 12 bases between them. The V gene's germline CDR1 is DFQATT and CDR2 SNEGSKA (reference sequence). CDR3 length equals 13 residues. This chain's CDR3 is CSASSGELYEQYF. CDR3 nucleotides: TGCAGTGCTAGTTCGGGGGAGCTCTACGAGCAGTACTTC.

The chain uses TRBV5-4 and TRBJ2-7; TRBD2 matches at 7 bases. J was trimmed by 7 bases and V by 2 bases; bases with no gene match: 6. The CDR3 totals 13 residues. Germline V lookup: CDR1 SGHNT, CDR2 YYREEE (reference sequence). The CDR3 spells CASSLRLAGEQYF. The CDR3 bases are TGTGCCAGCAGCTTAAGACTAGCTGGGGAGCAGTACTTC.

This chain joins TRBV30 and TRBJ2-7; 7 bases are a match to TRBD1. This CDR3 is built from 12 residues. V shed 1 base, J shed 4 bases, and the junction held 1 base outside the gene matches. Germline-derived CDR1 and CDR2 are GTSNPN and SVGIG (reference sequence). CDR3 in DNA: TGTGCCTGGAGTGCACAGGGGTACGAGCAGTACTTC. Translated: CAWSAQGYEQYF.

The J gene is TRBJ1-1, the V gene TRBV9; D is perhaps TRBD1 (6 bases). CDR3 length: 17 residues. Trimming removed 3 bases at V and 0 bases at J, with 18 bases between. CDR1 and CDR2 (germline): SGDLS, YYNGEE. CDR3: CASSAQAVQGVNTEAFF. CDR3 sequence (DNA): TGTGCCAGCAGCGCCCAGGCAGTACAGGGAGTGAACACTGAAGCTTTCTTT.

V and J are TRBV7-9 and TRBJ2-3, with D unresolved. This CDR3 has 13 residues. CDR1 is SEHNR, CDR2 FQNEAQ, per germline (reference sequence). V lost 6 bases to trimming and J lost 7 bases, with 14 bases between them. CDR3: CASRPAALNTQYF. The DNA of the CDR3 is TGTGCCAGCAGACCCGCGGCCCTTAATACGCAGTATTTT.

The gene calls are TRBV28 and TRBJ1-4; D might be TRBD1 (5 bases). Trimming took 3 bases from V and 8 from J, leaving 10 bases between them. Germline loops: CDR1 MDHEN, CDR2 SYDVKM. The CDR3 has 13 amino acids. The CDR3 nucleotides read TGTGCCAGCAGTTTGATACACAGGGAAAAACTGTTTTTT. The encoded protein is CASSLIHREKLFF.

The chain is built from TRBV5-1 and TRBJ2-5; TRBD2 matches at 12 bases. This CDR3 has 18 amino acids. With V trimmed by 4 bases and J by 2 bases, 12 bases remained unmatched. Germline V gives CDR1 SGHRS, CDR2 YFSETQ. The DNA for the CDR3 is TGCGCCAGCAGCCGGGACCTGCTAGCGGGAGGGGGACAAGAGACCCAGTACTTC. Translated: CASSRDLLAGGGQETQYF.

This chain joins TRBV7-2 and TRBJ1-6; D not certain. Trimming cost V 2 bases and J 14 bases, with 16 bases left between them. Germline-derived CDR1 and CDR2 are SGHTA and FQGNSA. This CDR3 has 14 residues. CDR3 sequence (DNA): TGTGCCAGCAGCTTACGGACGGAGCGGTCATCCCTCCACTTT. Its protein product is CASSLRTERSSLHF.

This chain joins TRBV27 and TRBJ1-1, with D maybe TRBD1 (5 bases). The V end lost 5 bases, the J end lost 3 bases, and 13 bases lay between the germline ends. The CDR3 spans 14 residues. Per the germline V gene, CDR1 is MNHEY and CDR2 is SMNVEV (reference sequence). The CDR3 region is CASSQSTAYTEAFF. DNA for the CDR3: TGTGCCAGCAGTCAGTCGACAGCCTACACTGAAGCTTTCTTT.

The rearrangement uses TRBV30 and TRBJ1-5, with D perhaps TRBD1 (6 bases). In germline, CDR1 is GTSNPN, CDR2 SVGIG (reference sequence). Deletions cut 8 bases from V and 7 bases from J, with 15 bases between. This CDR3 is 12 amino acids long. The CDR3 sequence: CAVGRGGQPQHF. The CDR3 coding sequence is TGTGCCGTAGGCAGGGGAGGGCAGCCCCAGCATTTT.

The V gene is TRBV28, the J gene TRBJ1-4; 7 positions match TRBD1. Trimming removed 6 bases from V and 4 bases from J; junction bases left unmatched: 14. The germline CDR1 and CDR2 sequences are MDHEN and SYDVKM. The CDR3 contains 17 residues. CDR3 amino acids: CASSLILGQSYNEKLFF. For the CDR3, the DNA is TGTGCCAGCAGCCTCATTTTGGGACAGTCCTATAATGAAAAACTGTTTTTT.

This rearrangement joins TRBV28 to TRBJ2-6; D gene unclear. Germline assignment: CDR1 MDHEN and CDR2 SYDVKM. The CDR3 is 14 amino acids. The V end was cut by 7 bases, the J end by 1 base, with 8 bases between. Written as DNA, the CDR3 is TGTGCCAGCATGTGGAGATCTGGGGCCAACGTCCTGACTTTC. Protein product: CASMWRSGANVLTF.

This chain uses TRBV27 with TRBJ1-3; no firm D call. This CDR3 spans 17 amino acids. CDR1 MNHEY and CDR2 SMNVEV come from the germline V gene (reference sequence). V lost 5 bases and J 1 base, leaving 18 bases between the germline ends. CDR3 coding DNA: TGTGCCAGCAGTCCTTCCGGTGGGAGGGTATCTGGAAACACCATATATTTT. Translating gives CASSPSGGRVSGNTIYF.

In DNA, the CDR3 is TGTGCCAGCAGCACTACTAGCGGGGGAGAGCAGTTCTTC. Protein sequence: CASSTTSGGEQFF. This chain joins TRBV9 and TRBJ2-1, with TRBD2 matching 11 bases. The CDR3 is 13 amino acids. Germline trimming cut 4 bases from V and 10 bases from J; bases unmatched to any gene: 4. Looked up from germline, CDR1 is SGDLS and CDR2 is YYNGEE.

The rearrangement links TRBV27 to TRBJ2-5; TRBD2 might be the D (6 bases). The germline CDR1 and CDR2 sequences are MNHEY and SMNVEV (reference sequence). V was shortened by 9 bases and J by 2 bases, with 13 bases between the two germline ends. The CDR3 consists of 13 residues. Here the CDR3 reads CASGGIGQETQYF. The CDR3 DNA is TGTGCCAGTGGAGGGATCGGGCAAGAGACCCAGTACTTC.

This clone appeared a single time. V usage is TRBV7-2 and J usage is TRBJ1-3; D not resolved. The length of the CDR3 is 13 residues. Deletions cut 4 bases from V and 4 bases from J, with 8 bases between. The germline CDR1 and CDR2 sequences are SGHTA and FQGNSA. CDR3: CASSSQLGNTIYF. The CDR3 nucleotides read TGTGCCAGCAGCTCCCAGTTAGGAAACACCATATATTTT.

The chain is built from TRBV5-6 and TRBJ1-2; D perhaps matches TRBD1 (5 bases). The CDR3 length is 19 residues. The germline V gene has CDR1 SGHDT and CDR2 YYEEEE. V was clipped by 1 base and J by 0 bases, with 22 bases between them. The CDR3 loop reads CASSLTPGPPITANYGYTF. In nucleotides, the CDR3 is TGTGCCAGCAGCTTGACCCCAGGGCCCCCGATCACAGCTAACTATGGCTACACCTTC.